These T cell receptor beta chains were read from a single sample in a study of regulatory T cells in long-lasting Graves disease. One entry per CDR3 protein results from TCRdb running MiXCR on the multiplex PCR reads. Of around 470,000 distinct CDR3 sequences listed, about 15% are singletons. This sample was also put to use in a study of T cells in Graves' hyperthyroidism and ophthalmopathy.

The sample here was peripheral blood mononuclear cells (PBMCs), taken at new diagnosis, from a patient treated with antithyroid drugs. These receptors were taken from a woman between 50 and 59 years old with Graves disease. Both conserved end residues are part of each CDR3. The order of the fields is clone size, J gene, D gene, CDR3 length, V gene, CDR3 protein, CDR3 DNA. A D gene is named only where the DNA matches it firmly. Not all rows give a size; the values are once, few, many and, for expanded clones, a class.

clone_size: many
j_call: TRBJ1-2
d_call: -
cdr3_length: 12
v_call: TRBV30
cdr3_aa: CAWISGFYGYTF
cdr3_nt: TGTGCCTGGATATCAGGGTTCTATGGCTACACCTTC

clone_size: many
j_call: TRBJ2-7
d_call: -
cdr3_length: 12
v_call: TRBV2
cdr3_aa: CASSDLSYEQYF
cdr3_nt: TGTGCCAGCAGCGACTTGTCCTACGAGCAGTACTTC

clone_size: few
j_call: TRBJ2-5
d_call: TRBD1
cdr3_length: 14
v_call: TRBV18
cdr3_aa: CASSQDRGGETQYF
cdr3_nt: TGTGCCAGCTCGCAGGACAGGGGGGGAGAGACCCAGTACTTC

clone_size: few
j_call: TRBJ2-5
d_call: TRBD2
cdr3_length: 15
v_call: TRBV20-1
cdr3_aa: CSAVGAIGRGETQYF
cdr3_nt: TGCAGTGCCGTGGGTGCTATAGGGAGGGGAGAGACCCAGTACTTC

clone_size: many
j_call: TRBJ2-1
d_call: TRBD2
cdr3_length: 16
v_call: TRBV7-2
cdr3_aa: CASSFRLAGGSHEQFF
cdr3_nt: TGTGCCAGCAGCTTCCGACTAGCGGGAGGGAGCCATGAGCAGTTCTTC

clone_size: many
j_call: TRBJ2-3
d_call: -
cdr3_length: 15
v_call: TRBV12-3/TRBV12-4
cdr3_aa: CASSFSGGAADTQYF
cdr3_nt: TGTGCCAGCAGTTTTTCCGGAGGGGCAGCAGATACGCAGTATTTT

clone_size: few
j_call: TRBJ2-1
d_call: -
cdr3_length: 15
v_call: TRBV5-1
cdr3_aa: CASNQGGAIVNEQFF
cdr3_nt: TGCGCCAGCAACCAGGGAGGCGCCATCGTAAATGAGCAGTTCTTC

clone_size: many
j_call: TRBJ2-4
d_call: -
cdr3_length: 13
v_call: TRBV11-2
cdr3_aa: CASSPGAENIQYF
cdr3_nt: TGTGCCAGCAGCCCCGGGGCGGAAAACATTCAGTACTTC

clone_size: few
j_call: TRBJ2-1
d_call: TRBD2
cdr3_length: 13
v_call: TRBV24-1
cdr3_aa: CATKAGGDNEQFF
cdr3_nt: TGTGCCACCAAAGCCGGGGGGGACAATGAGCAGTTCTTC

clone_size: many
j_call: TRBJ2-3
d_call: TRBD1
cdr3_length: 15
v_call: TRBV28
cdr3_aa: CASQNRDRVTDTQYF
cdr3_nt: TGTGCCAGCCAAAACCGGGACAGGGTCACAGATACGCAGTATTTT

clone_size: few
j_call: TRBJ2-5
d_call: TRBD2
cdr3_length: 18
v_call: TRBV5-4
cdr3_aa: CASSQVIAGLILVETQYF
cdr3_nt: TGTGCCAGCAGCCAGGTGATAGCGGGACTTATTCTCGTCGAGACCCAGTACTTC

clone_size: many
j_call: TRBJ1-6
d_call: -
cdr3_length: 15
v_call: TRBV20-1
cdr3_aa: CSARDEGRNGSPLHF
cdr3_nt: TGCAGTGCTAGAGATGAGGGAAGGAATGGATCACCCCTCCACTTT

clone_size: many
j_call: TRBJ2-3
d_call: -
cdr3_length: 15
v_call: TRBV6-1
cdr3_aa: CASSRVIDSTDTQYF
cdr3_nt: TGTGCCAGCAGCAGGGTAATTGATAGCACAGATACGCAGTATTTT

clone_size: -
j_call: TRBJ2-7
d_call: TRBD2
cdr3_length: 17
v_call: TRBV29-1
cdr3_aa: CSVELLSIAGDYYEQYF
cdr3_nt: TGCAGCGTTGAACTCCTCTCCATAGCGGGAGACTACTACGAGCAGTACTTC

clone_size: few
j_call: TRBJ2-7
d_call: TRBD2
cdr3_length: 15
v_call: TRBV12-3/TRBV12-4
cdr3_aa: CASSFAGGANYEQYF
cdr3_nt: TGTGCCAGCAGTTTCGCGGGGGGGGCTAACTACGAGCAGTACTTC

clone_size: many
j_call: TRBJ1-1
d_call: TRBD1
cdr3_length: 15
v_call: TRBV5-5
cdr3_aa: CASSPGGTMNTEAFF
cdr3_nt: TGTGCCAGCAGTCCAGGGGGGACCATGAACACTGAAGCTTTCTTT

clone_size: -
j_call: TRBJ2-5
d_call: -
cdr3_length: 17
v_call: TRBV2
cdr3_aa: CASSVGPPGASEETQYF
cdr3_nt: TGTGCCAGCAGTGTGGGACCTCCGGGGGCATCCGAAGAGACCCAGTACTTC

clone_size: many
j_call: TRBJ1-6
d_call: TRBD1
cdr3_length: 14
v_call: TRBV5-5
cdr3_aa: CASSLEQGASPLHF
cdr3_nt: TGTGCCAGCAGCTTGGAGCAGGGGGCTTCACCCCTCCACTTT

clone_size: once
j_call: TRBJ2-3
d_call: TRBD2
cdr3_length: 16
v_call: TRBV28
cdr3_aa: CASTSILAGGADTQYF
cdr3_nt: TGTGCCAGCACCTCGATACTAGCGGGAGGGGCGGATACGCAGTATTTT

clone_size: few
j_call: TRBJ1-2
d_call: -
cdr3_length: 13
v_call: TRBV24-1
cdr3_aa: CATSEREFGGYTF
cdr3_nt: TGTGCCACCAGTGAACGGGAATTCGGTGGCTACACCTTC

clone_size: many
j_call: TRBJ2-5
d_call: TRBD1
cdr3_length: 16
v_call: TRBV3-1
cdr3_aa: CASSQDFTGGRETQYF
cdr3_nt: TGTGCCAGCAGCCAAGATTTCACAGGGGGTAGGGAGACCCAGTACTTC

clone_size: many
j_call: TRBJ2-5
d_call: -
cdr3_length: 14
v_call: TRBV5-5
cdr3_aa: CASSLDAIQETQYF
cdr3_nt: TGTGCCAGCTCCCTCGACGCCATCCAAGAGACCCAGTACTTC

clone_size: many
j_call: TRBJ1-2
d_call: TRBD1
cdr3_length: 15
v_call: TRBV3-1
cdr3_aa: CASRQEATGNYGYTF
cdr3_nt: TGTGCCAGCAGACAAGAGGCGACAGGGAACTATGGCTACACCTTC

clone_size: -
j_call: TRBJ2-1
d_call: TRBD2
cdr3_length: 16
v_call: TRBV9
cdr3_aa: CASSGGGLAGTGEQFF
cdr3_nt: TGTGCCAGCAGCGGGGGAGGACTAGCGGGAACGGGTGAGCAGTTCTTC

clone_size: many
j_call: TRBJ2-7
d_call: TRBD2
cdr3_length: 14
v_call: TRBV7-9
cdr3_aa: CASSSGLAGDEQYF
cdr3_nt: TGTGCCAGCAGCTCGGGACTAGCGGGAGACGAGCAGTACTTC

clone_size: few
j_call: TRBJ2-1
d_call: TRBD2
cdr3_length: 16
v_call: TRBV5-1
cdr3_aa: CASSAASGGSYNEQFF
cdr3_nt: TGCGCCAGCAGCGCCGCTAGCGGAGGCTCCTACAATGAGCAGTTCTTC

clone_size: -
j_call: TRBJ2-1
d_call: TRBD2
cdr3_length: 19
v_call: TRBV9
cdr3_aa: CASSVLEAGVESSYNEQFF
cdr3_nt: TGTGCCAGCAGCGTACTGGAAGCGGGAGTCGAAAGCTCCTACAATGAGCAGTTCTTC

clone_size: -
j_call: TRBJ2-7
d_call: TRBD2
cdr3_length: 16
v_call: TRBV3-1
cdr3_aa: CASSQDRLAEPYEQYF
cdr3_nt: TGTGCCAGCAGCCAAGATCGACTAGCGGAACCCTACGAGCAGTACTTC

clone_size: -
j_call: TRBJ1-1
d_call: TRBD1
cdr3_length: 15
v_call: TRBV19
cdr3_aa: CASSIGWTGNTEAFF
cdr3_nt: TGTGCCAGTAGTATAGGTTGGACAGGGAACACTGAAGCTTTCTTT

clone_size: many
j_call: TRBJ1-5
d_call: TRBD1
cdr3_length: 14
v_call: TRBV13
cdr3_aa: CASSWGQGKKPQHF
cdr3_nt: TGTGCCAGCAGCTGGGGACAGGGTAAAAAGCCCCAGCATTTT

clone_size: few
j_call: TRBJ2-2
d_call: -
cdr3_length: 13
v_call: TRBV6-5
cdr3_aa: CASSYRGSGELFF
cdr3_nt: TGCGCCAGCAGTTACAGAGGGTCCGGGGAGCTGTTTTTT